The 2 T cell receptor beta chains below come from one sample, sequenced in a study of OX40 agonist ivuxolimab in advanced cancers. This table comes from immunoSEQ multiplex PCR, and its TCRdb copy is limited to in-frame clones, with some not included. The sample yields 10,000 to 15,000 clones, approximately 72% seen once. The sequenced sample was CD4+ or CD8+ T cells sorted from blood, obtained in a trial of the OX40 agonist ivuxolimab. The receptors were sampled from an adult with an advanced solid tumor such as melanoma, head and neck, liver or kidney cancer.

The rearrangement links TRBV15 to TRBJ2-1, with 7 bases identical to TRBD1. Germline CDR1 is LNHNV and CDR2 is YYDKDF (reference sequence). CDR3 size: 19 residues. V gave up 1 base and J gave up 3 bases; unmatched junction bases: 15. The CDR3 DNA reads as TGTGCCACCAGCAGAGCCGAACTGACCCGGGACAGCATCTACAATGAGCAGTTCTTC. It translates to CATSRAELTRDSIYNEQFF.

The chain joins TRBV4-2 to TRBJ1-1; tentatively, D is TRBD1 (6 bases). Germline V gene data show CDR1 as LGHNA and CDR2 as YNFKEQ. This CDR3 has 14 amino acids. The V and J ends lost 0 bases and 5 bases respectively, with 10 bases between them. In DNA, the CDR3 is TGTGCCAGCAGCCAAGACAGGGGAGGTACTGAAGCTTTCTTT. Residues: CASSQDRGGTEAFF.